Listed here is a single T cell receptor (beta chain). The sample holds many counts of this clonotype. No antigen is known for it. Base qualities are missing; no much larger clone stands one base away. The CDR1 and CDR2 encoded by the germline V gene are SGHTA and FQGNSA. The CDR3 contains 16 residues, cysteine and phenylalanine counted. The entry retains the CDR3 DNA only, 48 bases that are in frame from base 1. At the junction V is shortened by 5 bases and J by 0 bases, with 15 bases in between. Instrument on record: Illumina HiSeq 1500. TCRdb applied fastp at Q25 and MiXCR to the public reads, then kept only in-frame beta chains. Duplicate CDR3 protein sequences are folded into a single record with the most common DNA and genes. This sample holds roughly 280,000 distinct CDR3 sequences; approximately 13% were observed only once. The top ten clones comprise 7% to 9.5% of the sample. This sample is part of a study of T cell repertoires in cytomegalovirus infection (dated by TCRdb to the late 2010s). For the wider study: Because public TCR beta signatures pointed to carriage of CMV infection together with the matching HLA type, the HLA type of each donor mattered for the analysis.

Broader findings and caveats from the paper: In both this cohort and an independent cohort of a few hundred donors, the cumulative frequency of public TCR beta family members distinguished carriers of CMV infection plus the relevant HLA type. The ex vivo response was dominated by HLA-C-restricted CMV-specific TCR beta clonotypes, and the single most frequent clonotype in two of eight donors was supplied by these HLA-C-restricted clonotypes.

This TCR was recovered from a human donor in good health (CMV status not recorded). Some clones in this sample may be carry-over from other donors' samples. Sequencing was performed on PBMCs. The V and J segments used are TRBV7-2 and TRBJ2-3, with no confidently assigned D gene. The base sequence is TGTGCCAGCAGCCCCACGTTGCGCCCGAGCACAGATACGCAGTATTTT. Its product reads: CASSPTLRPSTDTQYF. Extended through the reference TRBV7-2 and TRBJ2-3 proteins, this CDR3 yields the full variable domain: GAGVSQSPSNKVTEKGKDVELRCDPISGHTALYWYRQSLGQGLEFLIYFQGNSAPDKSGLPSDRFSAERTGGSVSTLTIQRTQQEDSAVYLCASSPTLRPSTDTQYFGPGTRLTVL.